This TCR beta chain was recovered during a study of T cells in Graves' hyperthyroidism and ophthalmopathy (dated by TCRdb to between 2018 and 2021). Looking at the study overall: Peripheral blood samples were taken at initial diagnosis, before any treatment was given. A discovery cohort of fewer than 110 patients, 43 with Graves' ophthalmopathy and approximately 60 with stable Graves' hyperthyroidism, was used to find distinguishing TCR V-J signatures. An independent validation cohort of under 20 hyperthyroidism patients and approximately 17 patients who later progressed to ophthalmopathy tested prospective prediction of ophthalmopathy. For training and testing, the 100 or so patients in the discovery cohort were randomly divided in a 7:3 ratio. In more than five Graves' hyperthyroidism patients, the study also compared T-cell repertoires from thyroid tissue with T-cell repertoires from blood. Following sampling, methimazole starting at 30 mg daily was given to hyperthyroidism patients, and high-dose intravenous methylprednisolone was given to ophthalmopathy patients. The paper describes TCR Vbeta CDR3 sequencing of roughly 130 peripheral blood samples, made up of fewer than 50 ophthalmopathy patients, around 73 hyperthyroidism patients and 17 progressor patients. Points the paper makes about the study in general: Most expanded thyroid clonotypes (frequency above 0.001) were also found in blood, which suggests that blood repertoires may mirror thyroid immune responses. A model built on a 13 V-J signature distinguished ophthalmopathy from stable hyperthyroidism, reaching 87.88% sensitivity and 81.08% specificity in cross-validation and 80%/75% in testing. Sample size was not statistically predetermined, and blinding of investigators to group allocation was not performed. In validation, progression to ophthalmopathy was predicted by the model with 70.59% sensitivity and 72.22% specificity, a median of approximately 6.5 months before onset.

Hyperthyroidism patients were newly diagnosed, had a disease duration of under 2 months, and were aged 18 to 65 years. The study excluded patients with uncontrolled infections, other autoimmune diseases, pregnancy or lactation. Diagnoses relied on clinical symptoms, serum thyroxine and TRAb, thyroid ultrasound and orbital computed tomography. For progressor patients, blood was drawn at the first diagnosis of hyperthyroidism, before any ophthalmopathy symptoms had appeared. PBMCs were separated from about 10 ml of fresh peripheral blood using Ficoll-Paque density gradient centrifugation. Patients classed as progressors first received a Graves' hyperthyroidism diagnosis and then went on to develop ophthalmopathy during follow-up. Total RNA was extracted with Trizol reagent, and quality was checked on an Agilent 2100 Bioanalyzer. Between the V and J ends, shortened by 1 base and 2 bases respectively, the junction contains 9 bases. The CDR3 goes from the cysteine to the phenylalanine over 15 residues. The kept DNA is CDR3 alone, 45 bases in frame from the first base. The germline V gene (reference sequence) gives CDR1 as LNHNV and CDR2 as YYDKDF.

The TCR beta CDR3 regions were amplified from the RNA transcripts. The first round of RT-PCR for the TCR CDR3 was performed with the HTBI primer set and the Qiagen OneStep RT-PCR kit. Libraries were constructed in a second round of multiplex PCR, after which size selection and purification were performed. The libraries were sequenced on an Illumina HiSeq2000 using paired-end 100 bp reads. Per the source publication's procedure: SOAPnuke was used to process the raw data, throwing out any read that contained adapters or uncalled bases, had a mean Phred below 15, or lacked an exact constant-primer or identifier match. High-quality paired reads were merged with COPE v1.2.5, and unique nucleotide sequences were defined as clonotypes. MiTCR v1.1 was used to align the clonotypes against IMGT TRBV, TRBD and TRBJ reference segments. Analysis was restricted to V-J combinations with a frequency above 0.0001, which covered 99.2% of repertoires. A TCS score was defined as the ratio of F50 (clonal expansion) to E x V (chaos), with BLOSUM62-based TCRdist applied between CDR3 peptides within each V-J. Welch's t-statistics and random forest reduced fewer than 600 V-J features to 13, which were used in a naive Bayes classifier (R e1071). Using fastp trimming at Q25 and MiXCR clonotype assembly, TCRdb reanalyzed the public sequencing data and kept in-frame beta chains. Records with the same CDR3 protein are collapsed into one entry carrying the most frequent genes and DNA. The V and J calls follow TCRdb's processing rather than the paper's. The sample has over 250,000 distinct CDR3 sequences on record, 25% of them singletons. The ten biggest clones cover around 28% of the sample.

This clonotype came up many times. Its antigen specificity is not known. It has no much larger one-base neighbor in the sample; base qualities were not kept. The sequencing sample was made of blood. This chain is built from TRBV15 and TRBJ2-4, with an unclear D gene assignment. This receptor was obtained from a man in his forties with Graves' hyperthyroidism that later progressed to Graves' ophthalmopathy. The CDR3 in this case is CATSRVGNSKNIQYF. The DNA is as follows: TGTGCCACCAGCAGAGTGGGGAATTCCAAAAACATTCAGTACTTC. With the rest looked up from the reference TRBV15 and TRBJ2-4 genes rather than sequenced, the full variable domain is DAMVIQNPRYQVTQFGKPVTLSCSQTLNHNVMYWYQQKSSQAPKLLFHYYDKDFNNEADTPDNFQSRRPNTSFCFLDIRSPGLGDTAMYLCATSRVGNSKNIQYFGAGTRLSVL.